This is a list of T cell receptor beta chains from one sample in a study of control samples from healthy donors and cancer patients. Generated by immunoSEQ multiplex PCR, the TCRdb table keeps only in-frame clones and is missing some. This sample has approximately 140,000 clones, with approximately 91% found just once. The sequenced sample consisted of blood. The receptors originated from a woman in her thirties in good health. CDR3s include the opening cysteine and the closing phenylalanine or tryptophan. D genes are given only for firm matches. Rows may omit the clone size; those that give it use once, few, many or a size class.

j_call | cdr3_length | v_call | clone_size | d_call | cdr3_nt | cdr3_aa
TRBJ2-1 | 16 | TRBV27 | - | - | TGTGCCAGCAGTTTCCCTCCTAGCATCTCCTACAATGAGCAGTTCTTC | CASSFPPSISYNEQFF
TRBJ1-1 | 15 | TRBV7-3 | - | - | TGTGCCAGCAGCTTAGGCGGGGGTATGAACACTGAAGCTTTCTTT | CASSLGGGMNTEAFF
TRBJ2-2 | 15 | TRBV5-1 | once | - | TGCGCCAGCAGCCCGGACTGGACTAACACCGGGGAGCTGTTTTTT | CASSPDWTNTGELFF
TRBJ2-2 | 14 | TRBV30 | - | - | TGTGCCTGGATTCTTGGGAAGTTTACCGGGGAGCTGTTTTTT | CAWILGKFTGELFF
TRBJ1-2 | 10 | TRBV20-1 | - | - | TGCAGTGCTAGAGCCGGTGGCTACACCTTC | CSARAGGYTF
TRBJ2-7 | 15 | TRBV30 | - | - | TGTGCCTGGAGTGTAGGGGCAGGGGTTATCTACGAGCAGTACTTC | CAWSVGAGVIYEQYF
TRBJ2-7 | 13 | TRBV20-1 | few | TRBD2 | TGCAGTGCTAGTCCGGGAGGTTTCTCCGAGCAGTACTTC | CSASPGGFSEQYF
TRBJ2-2 | 15 | TRBV9 | - | TRBD1 | TGTGCCAGCAGCTCCGGACAGGGCCCCACCGGGGAGCTGTTTTTT | CASSSGQGPTGELFF
TRBJ2-2 | 15 | TRBV5-1 | - | - | TGCGCCAGCACTCGGACGCTGGGGGCCACCGGGGAGCTGTTTTTT | CASTRTLGATGELFF
TRBJ2-2 | 15 | TRBV20-1 | - | - | TGCAGTGCTAGTCCCCCCGGACACCTCACCGGGGAGCTGTTTTTT | CSASPPGHLTGELFF
TRBJ2-3 | 14 | TRBV9 | once | TRBD2 | TGTGCCAGCAGCGTCGGGACTAGCTCGGATACGCAGTATTTT | CASSVGTSSDTQYF